The 32 T cell receptor beta chains below were found in one sample sequenced in a study of regulatory T cells in long-lasting Graves disease (dated by TCRdb to the early 2020s). Receptor amplification or capture employed multiplex PCR. Sequencing used an Illumina HiSeq 4000. TCR beta libraries were built with iRepertoire HTBI primers and Arm-PCR amplification of CDR3 regions. The public sequencing data were trimmed at Q25 with fastp and processed into clonotypes with MiXCR by TCRdb, which kept only in-frame beta chains. All rows with the same CDR3 protein become a single entry with the most common DNA and genes. In all, the sample holds about 220,000 distinct CDR3 sequences, and around a fifth of those were seen once. Of the sample, roughly 12% falls within the top ten clones. Explained via the paper, the time point label denotes: newly diagnosed GD, antithyroid drugs for less than 3 months. For both TCR sequencing and RNA sequencing, RNA was extracted from PBMCs in TRIzol.

The sample was also reused in another study, on T cells in Graves' hyperthyroidism and ophthalmopathy.

This specimen was peripheral blood mononuclear cells (PBMCs), taken at new diagnosis, from a patient treated with antithyroid drugs. Every receptor here comes from a woman younger than 45 with Graves disease. Donor details come from another sample of the same person, matched by shared clones.

This clonotype was counted many times. This chain connects TRBV19 to TRBJ2-2; 11 positions match TRBD2. The CDR3 covers 16 residues. Germline CDR1 reads LNHDA; CDR2 reads SQIVND (reference sequence). The V segment lost 4 bases and the J segment 6 bases; nucleotides outside the gene matches: 7. CDR3 residues: CASSRGLAEGAGELFF. The DNA of the CDR3 is TGTGCCAGTAGTAGGGGACTAGCGGAGGGGGCCGGGGAGCTGTTTTTT.

This clonotype has a count of ten or more. The gene calls are TRBV19 and TRBJ1-1, with 9 bases identical to TRBD1. The ends lost 9 bases at V and 4 bases at J; junction bases unmatched: 9. The CDR3 runs 14 residues. Germline-derived CDR1 and CDR2 are LNHDA and SQIVND (reference sequence). CDR3 nucleotides: TGTGCCAGCTGCCGGACAGGGGATCTCACTGAAGCTTTCTTT. This codes for CASCRTGDLTEAFF.

The chain has TRBV6-1 and TRBJ2-2; TRBD1 agrees at 8 bases. The CDR3 sequence is 15 residues long. Trimming cost V 4 bases and J 5 bases; bases outside gene matches: 6. Germline assignment: CDR1 MNHNS and CDR2 SASEGT. The CDR3 reads CASSAGQGWTGELFF. CDR3 DNA: TGTGCCAGCAGTGCAGGACAGGGATGGACCGGGGAGCTGTTTTTT.

This clonotype has ten or more counts. V and J are TRBV15 and TRBJ2-5; TRBD1 aligns across 7 bases. This CDR3 region has 16 residues. The germline gives CDR1 LNHNV, CDR2 YYDKDF (reference sequence). The trim removed 0 bases at V and 5 bases at J, leaving 9 bases unmatched. The CDR3 DNA is TGTGCCACCAGCAGAGAAGACGGCGCAGGGGGTGAGACCCAGTACTTC. This gives the protein CATSREDGAGGETQYF.

At least ten counts were recorded for this clonotype. This rearrangement joins TRBV12-3 or TRBV12-4 to TRBJ1-1; 7 bases align to TRBD1. There are 14 residues in the CDR3. Trimming took 6 bases from V and 0 from J; bases not matched to a gene: 4. The CDR3 coding sequence is TGTGCCAGCAGCTTGACAGGGATGAACACTGAAGCTTTCTTT. This encodes CASSLTGMNTEAFF.

This clonotype was seen ten or more times. The chain joins TRBV6-1 to TRBJ1-1; TRBD1 might be the D (5 bases). From germline, CDR1 is MNHNS and CDR2 SASEGT. The V end lost 5 bases, the J end lost 1 base, and 14 bases lay between the germline ends. This CDR3 has 15 amino acids. CDR3 amino acids: CASSLARTSNTEAFF. The CDR3 DNA sequence: TGTGCCAGCAGTCTCGCGAGGACATCGAACACTGAAGCTTTCTTT.

This clonotype has at least ten counts. The J gene is TRBJ2-1, the V gene TRBV2; D uncertain. This CDR3 comprises 13 residues. CDR1 and CDR2 from the germline V gene are SNHLY and FYNNEI. V gave up 1 base and J gave up 9 bases, with 10 bases separating them. The CDR3 region has the DNA TGTGCCAGCAGTGAAGAGTCTTCTGGTGAGCAGTTCTTC. Protein sequence: CASSEESSGEQFF.

This clonotype was seen many times. The chain has TRBV15 and TRBJ1-3, with no clear D. V was shortened by 3 bases and J by 0 bases, with 6 bases between the two germline ends. Germline V gene lookup returns CDR1 LNHNV and CDR2 YYDKDF (reference sequence). The CDR3 spans 14 residues. The CDR3 DNA is TGTGCCACCAGCAGCGGGAACTCTGGAAACACCATATATTTT. This codes for CATSSGNSGNTIYF.

The sample holds many counts of this clonotype. This chain links TRBV20-1 with TRBJ2-1, with D perhaps matching TRBD2 (5 bases). Trimming pared 3 bases from V and 0 bases from J, leaving 18 bases between. This CDR3 region has 17 residues. Germline loops: CDR1 DFQATT, CDR2 SNEGSKA (reference sequence). CDR3 nucleotide sequence: TGCAGTGCTAGTTCGGCCGAACTGGGGAGCTCCTACAATGAGCAGTTCTTC. The encoded protein is CSASSAELGSSYNEQFF.

The sample holds many counts of this clonotype. This chain connects TRBV20-1 to TRBJ1-1; possibly TRBD1 for D (6 bases). The CDR3 is 13 residues long. V lost 6 bases, J lost 0 bases, and 11 bases lay in between. The germline CDR1 and CDR2 sequences are DFQATT and SNEGSKA (reference sequence). Here the CDR3 reads CSAPPGVNTEAFF. CDR3 nucleotide sequence: TGCAGTGCCCCCCCAGGGGTGAACACTGAAGCTTTCTTT.

This clonotype came up many times. The chain uses TRBV20-1 and TRBJ2-2, with 7 bases that match TRBD2. Germline V CDR1 and CDR2: DFQATT, SNEGSKA (reference sequence). V lost 0 bases and J lost 0; bases outside the gene matches: 4. The CDR3 spans 16 residues. The CDR3: CSARDGGLANTGELFF. As DNA, the CDR3 is TGCAGTGCTAGAGATGGAGGACTAGCGAACACCGGGGAGCTGTTTTTT.

This clonotype was counted ten times or more. This sequence joins TRBV20-1 and TRBJ2-5; the match to TRBD1 covers 9 bases. CDR1 and CDR2 (germline): DFQATT, SNEGSKA (reference sequence). The CDR3 contains 15 residues. With 0 bases clipped from V and 3 bases from J, the junction kept 5 bases outside the gene matches. The CDR3 nucleotides read TGCAGTGCTAGAGACGCTAGGACAGGGGAAGAGACCCAGTACTTC. Translated, it gives CSARDARTGEETQYF.

This clonotype was detected ten times or more. The V gene is TRBV19, the J gene TRBJ1-4; maybe TRBD1 (5 bases). The germline gives CDR1 LNHDA, CDR2 SQIVND (reference sequence). Trimming took 10 bases from V and 3 from J, leaving 12 bases between them. The CDR3 has 13 residues. This CDR3 reads CATRWDPNEKLFF. Written as DNA, the CDR3 is TGTGCCACCCGGTGGGACCCTAATGAAAAACTGTTTTTT.

This clonotype was counted ten times or more. The chain couples TRBV28 to TRBJ1-1; TRBD1 agrees at 9 bases. This CDR3 region has 15 residues. The V segment lost 5 bases and the J segment 3 bases; nucleotides outside the gene matches: 7. In germline, CDR1 is MDHEN, CDR2 SYDVKM. The CDR3 DNA sequence: TGTGCCAGCAGTCCTTGGACAGGGGAGTACACTGAAGCTTTCTTT. Translation: CASSPWTGEYTEAFF.

The table lists this clonotype with many counts. The chain employs TRBV28 and TRBJ2-2; 11 bases fit TRBD1. V gave up 5 bases and J gave up 3 bases; unmatched junction bases: 5. The CDR3 contains 16 residues. Germline loops: CDR1 MDHEN, CDR2 SYDVKM. The CDR3 is CASSDRDRGDTGELFF. As DNA, the CDR3 is TGTGCCAGCAGTGACCGGGACAGGGGGGACACCGGGGAGCTGTTTTTT.

This clonotype has a count of ten or more. The rearrangement joins TRBV3-1 to TRBJ2-2; TRBD1 might be the D (5 bases). Trimming cost V 1 base and J 0 bases, with 6 bases left between them. Germline V gene sequence: CDR1 LGHDT, CDR2 YNNKEL (reference sequence). This CDR3 region has 15 residues. The chain's CDR3 is CASSQGGTNTGELFF. The CDR3 nucleotides are TGTGCCAGCAGCCAAGGGGGCACGAACACCGGGGAGCTGTTTTTT.

Many counts were recorded for this clonotype. This rearrangement joins TRBV18 to TRBJ2-7; no clear D. The germline V and J ends were trimmed by 3 bases and 6 bases, with 6 bases remaining between them. Per the germline V gene, CDR1 is KGHSH and CDR2 is LQKENI. This CDR3 has 11 residues. The CDR3 sequence: CASSPGSEQYF. The DNA of the CDR3 is TGTGCCAGCTCACCGGGTTCCGAGCAGTACTTC.

This chain links TRBV15 with TRBJ2-7, with D perhaps matching TRBD1 or TRBD2 (6 bases each). Germline V gene sequence: CDR1 LNHNV, CDR2 YYDKDF (reference sequence). V was shortened by 5 bases and J by 6 bases, with 17 bases between the two germline ends. The CDR3 is 14 amino acids. The CDR3 protein is CATSPRRGGPEQYF. The CDR3 coding sequence is TGTGCCACCAGCCCGAGGAGAGGGGGGCCCGAGCAGTACTTC.

The chain couples TRBV28 to TRBJ2-1, with 8 bases lining up with TRBD2. The J call may be wrong; the DNA end is better matched by TRBJ2-5. CDR1 is MDHEN and CDR2 is SYDVKM in the germline V gene. The CDR3 is made up of 16 amino acids. The CDR3 region is CASSLGGTGGGETQYF. The CDR3 DNA reads TGTGCCAGCAGCCTCGGGGGGACGGGAGGGGGAGAGACCCAGTACTTC.

This clonotype was seen many times. The chain recombines TRBV6-1 with TRBJ1-5, with D hard to call. Germline V lookup: CDR1 MNHNS, CDR2 SASEGT. The CDR3 is 13 amino acids. The V and J ends lost 7 bases and 4 bases respectively, with 11 bases between them. For the CDR3, the DNA is TGTGCCAGCAACTCGAGGGATAATCAGCCCCAGCATTTT. Protein product: CASNSRDNQPQHF.

This clonotype was seen many times. The J gene is TRBJ2-7, the V gene TRBV30; D possibly corresponds to TRBD1 (6 bases). This CDR3 has 15 amino acids. CDR1 and CDR2 from the germline V gene are GTSNPN and SVGIG (reference sequence). Trimming took 2 bases from V and 2 from J, leaving 16 bases between them. The CDR3 is CAWSLGAVGTYEQYF. The CDR3 DNA follows: TGTGCCTGGAGTCTGGGGGCAGTCGGGACCTACGAGCAGTACTTC.

This clonotype was seen repeatedly, ten times or more. The chain carries TRBV18 and TRBJ1-6; no clear D. Germline CDR1 KGHSH, CDR2 LQKENI. V was clipped by 0 bases and J by 7 bases, with 10 bases between them. This CDR3 is 15 amino acids long. CDR3 protein: CASSPPGRNNSPLHF. The CDR3 DNA follows: TGTGCCAGCTCACCACCGGGCAGGAACAATTCACCCCTCCACTTT.

The sample holds many counts of this clonotype. The V and J genes are TRBV12-3 or TRBV12-4 and TRBJ1-4, with D tentatively TRBD1 (5 bases). The V end was cut by 6 bases, the J end by 7 bases, with 12 bases between. The CDR3 has 13 amino acids. The CDR3 DNA reads TGTGCCAGCAGCCAGACCAGGGCTGAAAAACTGTTTTTT. It is translated as CASSQTRAEKLFF.

Remarks on this clonotype: A far larger clone is just one base off, so this is likely a read error. The CDR3 DNA follows: TGTGCCATCAGTCCCGAGGGGGGCGGCAATCAGCCCCAGCATTTT. Its protein is CAISPEGGGNQPQHF. The genes are TRBV10-3 and TRBJ1-5, with a tentative D call TRBD1 (6 bases). Trimming left V 5 bases short and J 2 bases short, with 13 bases between. The germline V gene has CDR1 ENHRY and CDR2 SYGVKD. The CDR3 spans 15 residues.

Ten or more counts support this clonotype. J is TRBJ1-2 and V is TRBV5-1, with a tentative D call TRBD1 (6 bases). Trimming cost V 1 base and J 3 bases, with 16 bases left between them. The CDR3 spans 16 residues. The germline V gene encodes CDR1 SGHRS and CDR2 YFSETQ. CDR3 sequence reads: CASSLTGGGTHYGYTF. The CDR3 nucleotides read TGCGCCAGCAGCTTGACCGGGGGCGGAACGCACTATGGCTACACCTTC. Supplemented by reference TRBV5-1 and TRBJ1-2, the full variable domain reads KAGVTQTPRYLIKTRGQQVTLSCSPISGHRSVSWYQQTPGQGLQFLFEYFSETQRNKGNFPGRFSGRQFSNSRSEMNVSTLELGDSALYLCASSLTGGGTHYGYTFGSGTRLTVV.

This clonotype was seen at least ten times. The chain uses TRBV20-1 and TRBJ2-5, with TRBD1 matching over 8 bases. The trim removed 0 bases at V and 0 bases at J, leaving 9 bases unmatched. CDR1 DFQATT and CDR2 SNEGSKA come from the germline V gene (reference sequence). CDR3 length: 17 amino acids. CDR3 residues: CSARDFRDRLYQETQYF. In nucleotides, the CDR3 is TGCAGTGCTAGAGATTTTCGGGACAGGCTGTACCAAGAGACCCAGTACTTC.

This clonotype was counted many times. The chain employs TRBV29-1 and TRBJ1-3; D is ambiguous. Trimming cost V 2 bases and J 2 bases, with 10 bases left between them. Germline V gene lookup returns CDR1 SQVTM and CDR2 ANQGSEA. The CDR3 extends over 14 amino acids. The CDR3 DNA is TGCAGCGTTGAATTCTCCAAGGCTGGAAACACCATATATTTT. Its protein product is CSVEFSKAGNTIYF.

This clonotype has ten or more counts. V gene TRBV19 combines with J gene TRBJ1-5; no clear D. The germline V gene has CDR1 LNHDA and CDR2 SQIVND (reference sequence). V was shortened by 1 base and J by 2 bases, with 9 bases between the two germline ends. The CDR3 length is 15 residues. DNA for the CDR3: TGTGCCAGTAGTATAGTCGAGCAGGGCAATCAGCCCCAGCATTTT. Residues: CASSIVEQGNQPQHF.

In this sample, this clonotype turned up many times. CDR3 loop: CASSLKQGAEYTF. As DNA, the CDR3 is TGTGCCAGCAGTTTAAAACAGGGGGCAGAATACACCTTC. This chain joins TRBV2 and TRBJ1-2, with TRBD1 identical over 9 bases. V dropped 5 bases and J dropped 11; count of bases not matched to a gene: 9. This CDR3 is built from 13 residues. The V gene's germline CDR1 is SNHLY and CDR2 FYNNEI. Full variable domain (missing parts from reference TRBV2 and TRBJ1-2): EPEVTQTPSHQVTQMGQEVILRCVPISNHLYFYWYRQILGQKVEFLVSFYNNEISEKSEIFDDQFSVERPDGSNFTLKIRSTKLEDSAMYFCASSLKQGAEYTFGSGTRLTVV.

This clonotype was recorded many times. CDR3 bases: TGTGCCAGCAGTTCAGGGCCAAACATTCAGTACTTC. Its protein is CASSSGPNIQYF. The J gene is TRBJ2-4, the V gene TRBV28; D may be TRBD1 (5 bases). Germline-derived CDR1 and CDR2 are MDHEN and SYDVKM. Trimming left V 4 bases short and J 6 bases short, with 7 bases between. The CDR3 sequence is 12 residues long.

This clonotype was seen repeatedly, ten times or more. The V and J genes are TRBV19 and TRBJ2-1; maybe TRBD2 (6 bases). Trimming removed 1 base at V and 7 bases at J, with 11 bases between. Germline CDR1 LNHDA, CDR2 SQIVND (reference sequence). The CDR3 is 14 amino acids. CDR3 DNA: TGTGCCAGTAGTATAGGGCTAGCGAGGAATGAGCAGTTCTTC. Its translation is CASSIGLARNEQFF.

Only a few counts were recorded for this clonotype. V usage is TRBV19 and J usage is TRBJ1-1; tentative D call: TRBD1 (5 bases). This CDR3 comprises 14 residues. V lost 10 bases to trimming and J lost 6 bases, with 21 bases between them. CDR1 is LNHDA, CDR2 SQIVND, per germline (reference sequence). This CDR3 is CANPGWGDRAEAFF. CDR3 sequence (DNA): TGTGCCAACCCCGGTTGGGGGGATAGGGCTGAAGCTTTCTTT. Looking up the rest from reference TRBV19 and TRBJ1-1 gives the full variable domain: DGGITQSPKYLFRKEGQNVTLSCEQNLNHDAMYWYRQDPGQGLRLIYYSQIVNDFQKGDIAEGYSVSREKKESFPLTVTSAQKNPTAFYLCANPGWGDRAEAFFGQGTRLTVV.